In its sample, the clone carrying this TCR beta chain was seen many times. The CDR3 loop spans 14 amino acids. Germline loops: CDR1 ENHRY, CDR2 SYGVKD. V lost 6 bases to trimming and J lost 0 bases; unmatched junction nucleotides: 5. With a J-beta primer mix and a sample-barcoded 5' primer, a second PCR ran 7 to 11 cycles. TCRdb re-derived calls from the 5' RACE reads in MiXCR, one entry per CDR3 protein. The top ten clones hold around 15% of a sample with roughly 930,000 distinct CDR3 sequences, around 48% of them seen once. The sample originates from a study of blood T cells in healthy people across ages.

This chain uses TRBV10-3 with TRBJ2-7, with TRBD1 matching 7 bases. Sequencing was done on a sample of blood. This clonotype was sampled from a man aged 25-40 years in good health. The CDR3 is CAISEDRASYEQYF. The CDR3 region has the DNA TGTGCCATCAGCGAAGACAGGGCCTCCTACGAGCAGTACTTC.